This T cell receptor beta chain was sequenced during a study of beta chain features in type 1 diabetes. Study-wide results and caveats: Equally in patients and controls, shorter templates might have been favored by PCR. The study found that naive, central memory and Treg TCRB repertoires appeared more similar in patients than in healthy donors. Shorter TCRB CDR3s, moderately but significantly so, were found in Type 1 diabetes patients in all four CD4+ subsets.

Trimming pared 5 bases from V and 2 bases from J, leaving 13 bases between. This CDR3 region has 14 residues. Germline loops: CDR1 GTSNPN, CDR2 SVGIG (reference sequence). Of the isolated RNA, all was reverse transcribed, and so the sequenced material was expressed TCRB transcripts. Only in-frame clones appear in the TCRdb table, and some are missing; sequencing was by immunoSEQ multiplex PCR. The sample holds about 22,000 clones, about 58% seen once. Cell sorting via CD45RO/CCR7/CD25/CD127/CD95/CD27 was performed to obtain CD4+ naive, central memory, regulatory and stem cell-like memory cells. Notes on this clone: The target antigen is unknown.

The chain recombines TRBV30 with TRBJ2-1; D possibly corresponds to TRBD2 (6 bases). This clonotype was sampled from a man between 18 and 29 years old with type 1 diabetes. Specimen: stem cell memory CD4+ T cells from blood. In DNA, the CDR3 is TGTGCCTGGGTGGGGGGTTTCCCCTACAATGAGCAGTTCTTC. Protein product: CAWVGGFPYNEQFF.